Listed below are T cell receptor beta chains from one sample, sequenced in a study of blood T cell repertoires in COVID-19. Profiling relied on immunoSEQ multiplex PCR, and the TCRdb table lists in-frame clones only, not all of them. The sample holds around 140,000 clones; approximately 84% are singletons and the top ten take roughly 17%. The sequencing input was peripheral blood. The receptors shown here come from a woman aged 80 or over with acute or convalescent COVID-19. Both conserved end residues are trimmed from each CDR3. Fields, in order: D gene, V gene, J gene, CDR3 protein. D genes are given only for firm matches.

d_call: TRBD2; v_call: TRBV5-4; j_call: TRBJ2-7; cdr3_aa: ASSRLAGGTYEQY
d_call: NA; v_call: TRBV9; j_call: TRBJ1-2; cdr3_aa: ASRTGTSTGNYGYT
d_call: NA; v_call: TRBV9; j_call: TRBJ1-2; cdr3_aa: ASSVGRGDLGYT
d_call: TRBD2; v_call: TRBV6-6; j_call: TRBJ2-7; cdr3_aa: ASSRLAGEVMQQY
d_call: NA; v_call: TRBV5-1; j_call: TRBJ2-1; cdr3_aa: ASSPSPGLAYNEQF
d_call: TRBD1; v_call: TRBV7-9; j_call: TRBJ1-4; cdr3_aa: ASSYGTGEGKLF
d_call: NA; v_call: TRBV3-1/TRBV3-2; j_call: TRBJ1-1; cdr3_aa: ASTHKAGATEAF
d_call: TRBD1; v_call: TRBV18; j_call: TRBJ1-2; cdr3_aa: ASSLDRVGYT
d_call: TRBD1; v_call: TRBV18; j_call: TRBJ2-1; cdr3_aa: ASSRGQGINEQF
d_call: TRBD1; v_call: TRBV30; j_call: TRBJ1-4; cdr3_aa: AWSVRGQSNEKLF
d_call: NA; v_call: TRBV10-3; j_call: TRBJ2-7; cdr3_aa: AISEGQGGYEQY
d_call: TRBD1; v_call: TRBV19; j_call: TRBJ1-2; cdr3_aa: ASSRRDRVDYGYT
d_call: NA; v_call: TRBV6-6; j_call: TRBJ1-5; cdr3_aa: ASSPDTSNQPQH
d_call: TRBD1; v_call: TRBV20-1; j_call: TRBJ1-2; cdr3_aa: SATTGYGYT
d_call: NA; v_call: TRBV5-6; j_call: TRBJ1-2; cdr3_aa: ASSFITGRNYGYT
d_call: TRBD2; v_call: TRBV7-2; j_call: TRBJ2-7; cdr3_aa: ASSPNLAGAGNNYEQY
d_call: NA; v_call: TRBV7-2; j_call: TRBJ2-6; cdr3_aa: ASSRDGGSGANVLT
d_call: TRBD1; v_call: TRBV19; j_call: TRBJ1-2; cdr3_aa: ASRRQGANYGYT
d_call: TRBD1; v_call: TRBV7-2; j_call: TRBJ1-2; cdr3_aa: ASSSRRTGSGGYT
d_call: NA; v_call: TRBV7-9; j_call: TRBJ2-7; cdr3_aa: ASSPSAGGSYEQY
d_call: NA; v_call: TRBV5-3; j_call: TRBJ1-1; cdr3_aa: ARREPPGEMNTEAF
d_call: NA; v_call: TRBV4-1; j_call: TRBJ2-1; cdr3_aa: ASSPGQGPYNEQF
d_call: TRBD1; v_call: TRBV7-9; j_call: TRBJ2-5; cdr3_aa: ASKTGVQETQY
d_call: TRBD1; v_call: TRBV4-1; j_call: TRBJ1-2; cdr3_aa: ASSPPDRGYGYT
d_call: NA; v_call: TRBV7-2; j_call: TRBJ2-7; cdr3_aa: ASSPDRNEQY
d_call: TRBD1; v_call: TRBV7-2; j_call: TRBJ1-2; cdr3_aa: ASSLALGGAVVGYT
d_call: NA; v_call: TRBV5-8; j_call: TRBJ1-1; cdr3_aa: ASSRLGARNTEAF
d_call: TRBD1; v_call: TRBV9; j_call: TRBJ1-4; cdr3_aa: ASSPRTGLQEKLF
d_call: NA; v_call: TRBV7-8; j_call: TRBJ2-2; cdr3_aa: ASTTRSGPWGELF
d_call: TRBD1; v_call: TRBV18; j_call: TRBJ2-7; cdr3_aa: ASSPEGTGEQY
d_call: NA; v_call: TRBV9; j_call: TRBJ2-3; cdr3_aa: ASSVGGTVPKTDTQY
d_call: TRBD1; v_call: TRBV29-1; j_call: TRBJ1-1; cdr3_aa: SVEAGQEAF
d_call: NA; v_call: TRBV5-1; j_call: TRBJ2-2; cdr3_aa: ASSGSGTQNTGELF
d_call: TRBD2; v_call: TRBV30; j_call: TRBJ2-2; cdr3_aa: AWRRGGRTGELF
d_call: TRBD1; v_call: TRBV11-2; j_call: TRBJ2-1; cdr3_aa: ASSLRQGGVREQF
d_call: NA; v_call: TRBV6-2/TRBV6-3; j_call: TRBJ1-5; cdr3_aa: ASSPQGVSNQPQH
d_call: NA; v_call: TRBV12-3/TRBV12-4; j_call: TRBJ1-2; cdr3_aa: ASSFFQGRGYT
d_call: NA; v_call: TRBV5-4; j_call: TRBJ2-1; cdr3_aa: ASSSRLVDEQF
d_call: TRBD1; v_call: TRBV14; j_call: TRBJ2-7; cdr3_aa: ASSRTGQGWDEQY
d_call: TRBD1; v_call: TRBV7-2; j_call: TRBJ2-7; cdr3_aa: ASSPRTGEPYEQY
d_call: NA; v_call: TRBV5-4; j_call: TRBJ2-2; cdr3_aa: ASSPKKGSGELF
d_call: NA; v_call: TRBV18; j_call: TRBJ2-1; cdr3_aa: ASSPTGFYNEQF
d_call: TRBD1; v_call: TRBV7-2; j_call: TRBJ2-3; cdr3_aa: ASSSHRDRVWSDTQY
d_call: TRBD1; v_call: TRBV29-1; j_call: TRBJ1-2; cdr3_aa: SVLQGAHYGYT
d_call: NA; v_call: TRBV19; j_call: TRBJ1-1; cdr3_aa: ASTLPGQNTEAF
d_call: NA; v_call: TRBV4-1; j_call: TRBJ1-5; cdr3_aa: ASSQDGQSSQPQH
d_call: TRBD2; v_call: TRBV30; j_call: TRBJ2-7; cdr3_aa: AWSVGGAGGTIREQY
d_call: NA; v_call: TRBV5-1; j_call: TRBJ1-5; cdr3_aa: ASSLEGGHGQPQH
d_call: TRBD2; v_call: TRBV5-6; j_call: TRBJ2-5; cdr3_aa: ASSLGRTSVIQETQY
d_call: NA; v_call: TRBV7-8; j_call: TRBJ1-5; cdr3_aa: ASSLGAGGNQPQH
d_call: NA; v_call: TRBV7-2; j_call: TRBJ1-2; cdr3_aa: ASSLAPENYGYT
d_call: NA; v_call: TRBV19; j_call: TRBJ2-7; cdr3_aa: ASSQVLGSYEQY
d_call: TRBD2; v_call: TRBV10-1; j_call: TRBJ2-1; cdr3_aa: ASSTSGSWNEQF